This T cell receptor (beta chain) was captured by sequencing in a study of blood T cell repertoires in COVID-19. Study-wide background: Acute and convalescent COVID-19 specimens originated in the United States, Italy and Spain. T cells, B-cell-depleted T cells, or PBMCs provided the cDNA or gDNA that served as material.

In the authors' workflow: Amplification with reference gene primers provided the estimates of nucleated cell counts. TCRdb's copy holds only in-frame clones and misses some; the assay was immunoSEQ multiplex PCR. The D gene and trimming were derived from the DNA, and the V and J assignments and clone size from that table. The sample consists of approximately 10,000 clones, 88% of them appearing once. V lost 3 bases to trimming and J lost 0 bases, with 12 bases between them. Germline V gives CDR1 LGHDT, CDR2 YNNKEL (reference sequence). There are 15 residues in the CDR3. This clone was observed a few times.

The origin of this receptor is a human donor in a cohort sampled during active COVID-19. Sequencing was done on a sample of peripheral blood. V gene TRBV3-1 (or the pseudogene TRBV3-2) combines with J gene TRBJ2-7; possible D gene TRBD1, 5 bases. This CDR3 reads CASSHPAGPSYEQYF. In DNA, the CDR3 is TGTGCCAGCAGCCATCCCGCAGGGCCCTCCTACGAGCAGTACTTC.